These T cell receptor beta chains were read from a single sample in a study of cytomegalovirus exposure and HLA in healthy donors. Sequenced by immunoSEQ multiplex PCR; TCRdb stores in-frame clones only, minus some. The sample consists of some 150,000 clones, more than 75% of them appearing once. The sample taken for sequencing was PBMCs. These receptors were taken from a man younger than 35 in good health and CMV-seronegative. Both conserved end residues are part of each CDR3. The D gene is left open where the match is weak. Some rows have no size entry. The others give once, few or many, or a class for an expanded clone.

TRBV10-3	-	-	TRBJ2-6	16	TGTGCCATCAGTGAGTCAGCCGGTTCTGGGGCCAACGTCCTGACTTTC	CAISESAGSGANVLTF
TRBV2	-	TRBD1	TRBJ2-7	15	TGTGCCAGCAGTGCCGACAGGGGGGCCACCTACGAGCAGTACTTC	CASSADRGATYEQYF
TRBV5-1	-	-	TRBJ2-7	14	TGCGCCAGCAGCTTCCAGGGAGGATTTTACGAGCAGTACTTC	CASSFQGGFYEQYF
TRBV5-4	few	TRBD2	TRBJ2-7	13	TGTGCCAGCAGCGCCGGGACTAGGGACGAGCAGTACTTC	CASSAGTRDEQYF
TRBV19	-	-	TRBJ2-2	16	TGTGCCAGTAGTATGGGGGACGGGAGATACACCGGGGAGCTGTTTTTT	CASSMGDGRYTGELFF
TRBV19	-	TRBD1	TRBJ1-4	15	TGTGCCAGTACTCCGCGAACAGGGGGCTTTGAAAAACTGTTTTTT	CASTPRTGGFEKLFF
TRBV28	-	TRBD1	TRBJ2-2	14	TGTGCCAGCAGTCCGACAGGGGGCACCGGGGAGCTGTTTTTT	CASSPTGGTGELFF
TRBV4-2	-	-	TRBJ2-6	20	TGTGCCAGCAGCCAAAGCCCAGGGGTAGCCTTGGTCTCTGGGGCCAACGTCCTGACTTTC	CASSQSPGVALVSGANVLTF
TRBV6-5	-	TRBD2	TRBJ2-1	15	TGTGCCAGCAGTTCCCAAGCGGGGAGATACAATGAGCAGTTCTTC	CASSSQAGRYNEQFF
TRBV7-7	-	-	TRBJ2-1	13	TGTGCCAGCAGCTTAGCATCTGGGACAAACAAGTTCTTC	CASSLASGTNKFF
TRBV9	once	TRBD1	TRBJ2-3	15	TGTGCCAGCAGCGCCCTGACAGGGGGGGCAGATACGCAGTATTTT	CASSALTGGADTQYF
TRBV6-1	-	-	TRBJ2-7	19	TGTGCCAGCAGTGACGCCCTTTATTCAACGGGGGTAAGCTCCTACGAGCAGTACTTC	CASSDALYSTGVSSYEQYF
TRBV18	-	-	TRBJ2-5	13	TGTGCCAGCTCACCAACTATCCAAGAGACCCAGTACTTC	CASSPTIQETQYF
TRBV28	-	TRBD1	TRBJ2-2	15	TGTGCCAGCAGTGAAACAGGGGGAAGGACCGGGGAGCTGTTTTTT	CASSETGGRTGELFF
TRBV2	-	TRBD1	TRBJ2-2	16	TGTGCCAGCAGCCCCGACAGGGGGTACTTTAAAGGGGAGCTGTTTTTT	CASSPDRGYFKGELFF
TRBV14	-	-	TRBJ1-1	12	TGTGCCAGCAGCCGGGAGGGGACTGAAGCTTTCTTT	CASSREGTEAFF
TRBV28	-	-	TRBJ2-7	14	TGTGCCAGCGACGAAGAGACGGACTTCTACGAGCAGTACTTC	CASDEETDFYEQYF
TRBV27	-	TRBD1	TRBJ2-3	16	TGTGCCAGCAGTTTTCTGGCAGGGGGCTTCGGAGATACGCAGTATTTT	CASSFLAGGFGDTQYF
TRBV28	once	-	TRBJ2-3	13	TGTGCCAGCCAGGAGAGCGGTAGAGATACGCAGTATTTT	CASQESGRDTQYF
TRBV4-1	few	TRBD2	TRBJ2-7	16	TGCGCCAGCAGCCAAGACTGGACTAGCTCTTCCTACGAGCAGTACTTC	CASSQDWTSSSYEQYF
TRBV7-2	-	-	TRBJ2-3	16	TGTGCCAGCAGCCCCAGGAGGGGGCACAGCACAGATACGCAGTATTTT	CASSPRRGHSTDTQYF
TRBV30	few	TRBD1	TRBJ1-2	15	TGTGCCTGGGTGAGGGACAGGGGGCGCTTAAGAGGCTACACCTTC	CAWVRDRGRLRGYTF
TRBV1	-	-	TRBJ2-7	18	TGCACCAGCAGCCAAGAGTGGGGGCACAGGACACCCTCCTACGAGCAGTACTTC	CTSSQEWGHRTPSYEQYF
TRBV27	-	-	TRBJ2-7	12	TGTGCCAGCAGTACCAGGGGCCACGAGCAGTACTTC	CASSTRGHEQYF
TRBV4-1	-	TRBD2	TRBJ2-3	19	TGCGCCAGCAGCCAAGAACCCCCGCTAGCGGGAGGGCCCCCAGATACGCAGTATTTT	CASSQEPPLAGGPPDTQYF
TRBV27	-	TRBD2	TRBJ2-1	16	TGTGCCAGCAGTCCGTCAGCGGGAGTTATGAACAATGAGCAGTTCTTC	CASSPSAGVMNNEQFF